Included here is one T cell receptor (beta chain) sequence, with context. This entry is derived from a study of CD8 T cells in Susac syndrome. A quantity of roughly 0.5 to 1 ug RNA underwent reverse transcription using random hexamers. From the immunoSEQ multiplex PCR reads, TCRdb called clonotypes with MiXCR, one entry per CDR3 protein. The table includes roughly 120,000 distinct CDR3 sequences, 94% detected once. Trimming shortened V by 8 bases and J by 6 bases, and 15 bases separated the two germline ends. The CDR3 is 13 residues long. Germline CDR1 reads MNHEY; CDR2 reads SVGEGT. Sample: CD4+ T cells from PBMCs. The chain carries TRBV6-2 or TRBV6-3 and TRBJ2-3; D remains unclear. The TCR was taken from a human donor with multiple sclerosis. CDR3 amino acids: CASSASSWDTQYF. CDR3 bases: TGTGCCAGCTCTGCTTCTTCGTGGGATACGCAGTATTTT.